These 23 T cell receptor beta chains were sequenced from one sample in a study of radiation and T cells in renal cell carcinoma. Assay used: immunoSEQ multiplex PCR; TCRdb lists only in-frame clones, some missing. The table records under 150,000 clones, approximately 80% of them present only once. Time point of the sample: blood 2 weeks post-SBRT. The treatment denotes: 15 Gy SBRT to primary tumor, nephrectomy 4 weeks later. The sequencing used blood, collected from a patient whose treatment included radiotherapy and nephrectomy. These receptors were obtained from a woman aged 60 to 75 with renal cell carcinoma.

This chain joins TRBV23-1 and TRBJ2-7; D may be TRBD1 (7 bases). TRBV23-1 counts as an open reading frame of uncertain function. The CDR3 consists of 13 residues. The V and J ends lost 8 bases and 3 bases respectively, with 14 bases between them. The CDR3 DNA follows: TGCGCCAGCCGGAGGAGGGGGCACTACGAGCAGTACTTC. Protein sequence: CASRRRGHYEQYF.

The V and J genes are TRBV5-4 and TRBJ2-2, with 7 bases aligning to TRBD1. There are 14 residues in the CDR3. The ends lost 7 bases at V and 0 bases at J; junction bases unmatched: 3. Germline V gene data show CDR1 as SGHNT and CDR2 as YYREEE (reference sequence). CDR3 amino acids: CASGQETNTGELFF. The DNA for the CDR3 is TGTGCCAGCGGACAGGAGACGAACACCGGGGAGCTGTTTTTT.

The V call is TRBV28, the J call TRBJ1-1, with 7 bases aligning to TRBD1. The CDR3 runs 17 residues. Germline V lookup: CDR1 MDHEN, CDR2 SYDVKM. Trimming at V came to 5 bases and at J to 6 bases, leaving 18 bases not matched to a gene. CDR3 nucleotide sequence: TGTGCCAGCAGTGGGAGGAGAACAGGGGCAGGGAGAGCTGAAGCTTTCTTT. It codes for CASSGRRTGAGRAEAFF.

This chain uses TRBV28 with TRBJ2-7; a weak D match, TRBD1 (5 bases). The V and J ends lost 1 base and 4 bases respectively, with 11 bases between them. The CDR3 runs to 14 residues. Germline V gene sequence: CDR1 MDHEN, CDR2 SYDVKM. The CDR3: CASSLSAGLYEQYF. The CDR3 nucleotides read TGTGCCAGCAGTTTATCGGCAGGGTTATACGAGCAGTACTTC. Filled out from reference TRBV28 and TRBJ2-7, the complete variable domain reads DVKVTQSSRYLVKRTGEKVFLECVQDMDHENMFWYRQDPGLGLRLIYFSYDVKMKEKGDIPEGYSVSREKKERFSLILESASTNQTSMYLCASSLSAGLYEQYFGPGTRLTVT.

The chain couples TRBV19 to TRBJ1-5; D gene ambiguous. Germline CDR1 reads LNHDA; CDR2 reads SQIVND (reference sequence). Between the trimmed V and J ends, which lost 5 bases and 4 bases, there was a span of 9 bases. The length of the CDR3 is 13 residues. CDR3 protein: CASSLGWNQPQHF. For the CDR3, the DNA is TGTGCCAGTAGTTTGGGTTGGAATCAGCCCCAGCATTTT.

This rearrangement joins TRBV10-3 to TRBJ1-1; D gene unclear. Germline lookup yields CDR1 ENHRY and CDR2 SYGVKD. The CDR3 runs to 14 residues. The V end lost 2 bases, the J end lost 1 base, and 8 bases lay between the germline ends. CDR3 sequence: CAISEGPANTEAFF. In nucleotides, the CDR3 is TGTGCCATCAGTGAGGGGCCGGCGAACACTGAAGCTTTCTTT.

The chain joins TRBV28 to TRBJ1-5, with 7 bases lining up with TRBD1. The germline V gene encodes CDR1 MDHEN and CDR2 SYDVKM. J gave up 9 bases and V 5 bases, and 13 bases lay outside the gene matches. The CDR3 loop spans 15 amino acids. The CDR3 region has the DNA TGTGCCAGCAGTCCTCCGGGACAGTTAATAGGGCCCCAGCATTTT. Amino acids: CASSPPGQLIGPQHF.

The table lists this clone with a few counts. The V and J genes are TRBV5-4 and TRBJ1-6; TRBD1 matches 7 bases. V was clipped by 5 bases and J by 8 bases; unmatched bases: 4. The CDR3 sequence is 13 residues long. Per germline, CDR1 SGHNT and CDR2 YYREEE (reference sequence). Here the CDR3 reads CASRTGQYSPLHF. In nucleotides, the CDR3 is TGTGCCAGCAGGACGGGACAGTATTCACCCCTCCACTTT.

This chain uses TRBV6-5 with TRBJ1-2; a possible D gene is TRBD1 (6 bases). Per the germline V gene, CDR1 is MNHEY and CDR2 is SVGAGI. This CDR3 comprises 12 residues. V lost 8 bases and J 9 bases, leaving 16 bases between the germline ends. CDR3 in amino acids: CASLSDSSSYTF. The CDR3 region has the DNA TGTGCCAGCTTGTCGGACAGCTCGAGCTACACCTTC.

This sequence joins TRBV19 and TRBJ2-5, with TRBD2 identical over 14 bases. The CDR3 loop spans 16 amino acids. Looked up from germline, CDR1 is LNHDA and CDR2 is SQIVND (reference sequence). The V and J ends lost 6 bases and 4 bases, in that order; junction bases with no gene match: 7. CDR3 residues: CASSQTSGRAGETQYF. The CDR3 DNA follows: TGTGCCAGTAGCCAGACTAGCGGGAGGGCGGGAGAGACCCAGTACTTC.

V usage is TRBV10-3 and J usage is TRBJ2-1; D uncertain. V was trimmed by 2 bases and J by 5 bases, leaving 4 bases between them. CDR1 and CDR2 (germline): ENHRY, SYGVKD. The CDR3 covers 12 residues. CDR3 loop: CAISENDNEQFF. CDR3 nucleotide sequence: TGTGCCATCAGTGAGAATGACAATGAGCAGTTCTTC.

The chain employs TRBV1 and TRBJ1-5. TRBV1 is a known pseudogene. The CDR3 has 17 residues. The CDR3, as DNA: TGCACCAGCAGCCAACGAAGGAGTCGGGTAAAAGGAAGGCCCCAGCATTTT. Residues: CTSSQRRSRVKGRPQHF.

The rearrangement uses TRBV7-9 and TRBJ2-7, with D unresolved. Germline V CDR1 and CDR2: SEHNR, FQNEAQ (reference sequence). The ends were cut back, 1 base at V and 0 bases at J, with 10 bases in the middle. The CDR3 consists of 15 residues. CDR3 bases: TGTGCCAGCAGCTTAGTGTCCGGATCCTCCTACGAGCAGTACTTC. Its protein product is CASSLVSGSSYEQYF.

This clone has just a few counts. The chain is built from TRBV30 and TRBJ2-1; D is possibly TRBD1 or TRBD2 (5 bases each). In germline, CDR1 is GTSNPN, CDR2 SVGIG (reference sequence). Trimming removed 0 bases at V and 6 bases at J, with 18 bases between. This CDR3 spans 16 amino acids. The DNA of the CDR3 is TGTGCCTGGAGTGTAGAGGGGACGGGACCTCTCAATGAGCAGTTCTTC. Amino acid sequence: CAWSVEGTGPLNEQFF.

This chain links TRBV7-2 with TRBJ2-2; D is uncertain. The CDR3 is 13 residues long. V was trimmed by 0 bases and J by 4 bases, leaving 3 bases between them. Germline CDR1 reads SGHTA; CDR2 reads FQGNSA. Here the CDR3 DNA reads TGTGCCAGCAGCTTAGCCGTCACCGGGGAGCTGTTTTTT. Protein: CASSLAVTGELFF. The full variable domain, in which reference TRBV7-2 and TRBJ2-2 provide the parts outside the CDR3, is GAGVSQSPSNKVTEKGKDVELRCDPISGHTALYWYRQSLGQGLEFLIYFQGNSAPDKSGLPSDRFSAERTGGSVSTLTIQRTQQEDSAVYLCASSLAVTGELFFGEGSRLTVL.

This chain connects TRBV10-1 to TRBJ2-3; 12 nucleotides match TRBD2. Unmatched junction bases numbered 15, after V lost 8 bases and J lost 6 bases. The CDR3 sequence is 17 residues long. The germline gives CDR1 WNHNN, CDR2 SYGVQD (reference sequence). This chain's CDR3 is CASQALYRLAGVDTQYF. The CDR3, as DNA: TGCGCCAGCCAGGCCCTCTATCGACTAGCGGGGGTGGATACGCAGTATTTT.

This chain joins TRBV28 and TRBJ2-7; D possibly corresponds to TRBD1 (5 bases). Germline values: CDR1 MDHEN, CDR2 SYDVKM. V was shortened by 5 bases and J by 1 base, with 18 bases between the two germline ends. This CDR3 is built from 16 residues. The CDR3 nucleotides are TGTGCCAGCAGTATCGAAGGGGTCCCTCAATCCTACGAGCAGTACTTC. It specifies CASSIEGVPQSYEQYF.

This clone has just one count. This chain uses TRBV5-8 with TRBJ1-3; D ambiguous. Per the germline V gene, CDR1 is SGHTS and CDR2 is YDEGEE. The CDR3 loop spans 14 amino acids. V lost 3 bases, J lost 2 bases, and 9 bases lay in between. The CDR3 DNA follows: TGTGCCAGCAGCTCGGGATCGACTGGAAACACCATATATTTT. Its translation: CASSSGSTGNTIYF. The full variable domain, its missing parts supplied by reference TRBV5-8 and TRBJ1-3, is EAGVTQSPTHLIKTRGQQATLRCSPISGHTSVYWYQQALGLGLQFLLWYDEGEERNRGNFPPRFSGRQFPNYSSELNVNALELEDSALYLCASSSGSTGNTIYFGEGSWLTVV.

In its sample, this clone was seen once. The V call is TRBV19, the J call TRBJ1-5, with 7 bases that match TRBD1. CDR3 length: 16 amino acids. V trimming: 1 base; J trimming: 11 bases; junction bases outside the gene matches: 14. CDR1 and CDR2 from the germline V gene are LNHDA and SQIVND (reference sequence). CDR3: CASSIGPQGVGMSQHF. CDR3 coding DNA: TGTGCCAGTAGTATAGGACCTCAGGGGGTGGGGATGTCCCAGCATTTT.

This clone showed up just once. The chain employs TRBV15 and TRBJ1-5, with D possibly being TRBD1 (5 bases). Germline values: CDR1 LNHNV, CDR2 YYDKDF (reference sequence). The CDR3 runs 17 residues. V was pared by 5 bases and J by 3 bases, with 20 bases between. As DNA, the CDR3 is TGTGCCACCAGCTCCCAGGCGGGACGGCCAAACAATCAGCCCCAGCATTTT. Amino acid sequence: CATSSQAGRPNNQPQHF.

This chain links TRBV7-8 with TRBJ2-3, with no clear D. The CDR3 contains 14 residues. Trimming pared 1 base from V and 3 bases from J, leaving 8 bases between. Germline lookup yields CDR1 SGHVS and CDR2 FQNEAQ. Written as DNA, the CDR3 is TGTGCCAGCAGCTTAGTTTTCAAAACAGATACGCAGTATTTT. This translates into CASSLVFKTDTQYF.

This chain connects TRBV9 to TRBJ1-2; 9 bases are shared with TRBD1. Losses at the gene ends were 3 bases for V and 6 bases for J; bases not matched to a gene: 0. There are 12 residues in the CDR3. Germline assignment: CDR1 SGDLS and CDR2 YYNGEE. The CDR3 protein is CASSGQGDGYTF. As DNA, the CDR3 is TGTGCCAGCAGCGGACAGGGGGATGGCTACACCTTC.

This clone was counted only a few times. The V and J genes are TRBV6-5 and TRBJ1-5, with TRBD1 matching over 7 bases. This CDR3 contains 14 residues. The germline CDR1 and CDR2 sequences are MNHEY and SVGAGI. The junction had 5 bases not matched to a gene; V was cut back by 6 bases and J by 3 bases. The CDR3 is CASSDRVYNQPQHF. DNA for the CDR3: TGTGCCAGCAGCGACAGGGTGTACAATCAGCCCCAGCATTTT.